Sequencing of this TCR beta chain was carried out in a study of T-cell reconstitution after alpha-beta-depleted transplantation in children. Study outcomes and limitations: Surviving recipient T cells and intrathymic progenitors accounted for some patients' high TCRbeta diversity at day 60. Several hundred expanded graft clones reportedly were the source of alpha-beta T cells about two months after transplant.

This clonotype came up many times. Antigen unknown. Germline V gene data show CDR1 as MNHEY and CDR2 as SVGEGT. This CDR3 region has 16 residues. V dropped 7 bases and J dropped 2 bases, with 18 bases sitting between them. The TCRbeta library incorporated unique molecular identifiers. MiXCR was run by TCRdb on the PCR reads, yielding one entry per CDR3 protein. The profile shows roughly 300,000 distinct CDR3 sequences, about 9.9% of them singletons. The chain recombines TRBV6-2 or TRBV6-3 with TRBJ1-5; D remains ambiguous. The TCR sequence derives from a male patient aged 2 to 10 who had a stem cell transplant for chronic granulomatous disease, so the T cells may come from the graft donor. This specimen consisted of peripheral blood, obtained 180 days after TCRalphabeta/CD19-depleted stem cell transplant. Here the CDR3 reads CASTAHPIKRNQPQHF. For the CDR3, the DNA is TGTGCCAGCACGGCGCACCCAATAAAACGCAATCAGCCCCAGCATTTT.